The 24 T cell receptor beta chains in this list originate from one sample, sequenced in a study of neurological immune-mediated disorders. TCRdb redid the calling of the 5' RACE reads with MiXCR, one entry per CDR3 protein. This table holds some 80,000 distinct CDR3 sequences, 3.5% to 5.5% found once. Time point reported: longitudinal time-point 3. Sequencing used PBMCs. These receptors were obtained from a woman in her sixties with multiple sclerosis.

Ten or more counts support this clonotype. The rearrangement links TRBV7-9 to TRBJ1-6, with D maybe TRBD1 (5 bases). The V end was cut by 0 bases, the J end by 3 bases, with 6 bases between. Germline V gene sequence: CDR1 SEHNR, CDR2 FQNEAQ (reference sequence). This CDR3 region has 15 residues. The CDR3 protein is CASSLAGVYNSPLHF. Written as DNA, the CDR3 is TGTGCCAGCAGCTTAGCAGGGGTCTATAATTCACCCCTCCACTTT.

This clonotype was recorded many times. The CDR3 DNA follows: TGCAGTGCTAGTGGGCCGCAAGGGAGGATCAACGAGCAGTACTTC. Its translation is CSASGPQGRINEQYF. The chain couples TRBV20-1 to TRBJ2-7, with a possible D match to TRBD2 (6 bases). The CDR3 extends over 15 amino acids. Germline CDR1 is DFQATT and CDR2 is SNEGSKA (reference sequence). Trimming pared 3 bases from V and 5 bases from J, leaving 20 bases between.

This clonotype was detected only once. The chain joins TRBV7-9 to TRBJ2-7, with D hard to call. The CDR3 loop spans 12 amino acids. Deletions cut 10 bases from V and 3 bases from J, with 13 bases between. The V gene's germline CDR1 is SEHNR and CDR2 FQNEAQ (reference sequence). CDR3 nucleotides: TGTGCCATTGGGCCGCAGAACTACGAGCAGTACTTC. Its translation: CAIGPQNYEQYF.

This clonotype was recorded at least ten times. J is TRBJ2-2 and V is TRBV28, with D tentatively TRBD1 or TRBD2 (6 bases each). Germline-derived CDR1 and CDR2 are MDHEN and SYDVKM. This CDR3 has 14 amino acids. V gave up 2 bases and J gave up 5 bases, with 9 bases separating them. The CDR3 reads CASSLGGGTGELFF. CDR3 coding DNA: TGTGCCAGCAGTTTAGGAGGGGGAACCGGGGAGCTGTTTTTT.

This clonotype has a count of ten or more. V gene TRBV11-1 combines with J gene TRBJ1-1; D not resolved. The CDR3 covers 15 residues. CDR1 and CDR2 from the germline V gene are SGHAT and FQDESV (reference sequence). V lost 4 bases to trimming and J lost 8 bases, with 20 bases between them. The CDR3 region has the DNA TGTGCCAGCAGCTCAATCTACCCTGCCGGGCCCGAAGCTTTCTTT. The encoded protein is CASSSIYPAGPEAFF.

This clonotype was recorded many times. V and J are TRBV5-1 and TRBJ1-4; D gene unclear. Germline V gene data show CDR1 as SGHRS and CDR2 as YFSETQ. This CDR3 spans 15 amino acids. V was trimmed by 2 bases and J by 4 bases, leaving 12 bases between them. The CDR3 reads CASSFSGVGNEKLFF. CDR3 in DNA: TGCGCCAGCAGCTTCTCAGGAGTCGGTAATGAAAAACTGTTTTTT.

This clonotype was recorded many times. This chain uses TRBV3-1 with TRBJ2-7; possibly TRBD1 or TRBD2 for D (5 bases each). Germline assignment: CDR1 LGHDT and CDR2 YNNKEL (reference sequence). The CDR3 is 14 residues long. V lost 4 bases and J 2 bases, leaving 12 bases between the germline ends. The DNA for the CDR3 is TGTGCCAGCAGCCTCCGGGACGTCCCCTACGAGCAGTACTTC. Protein: CASSLRDVPYEQYF.

This clonotype was counted many times. This chain connects TRBV5-1 to TRBJ2-2; D call uncertain. The length of the CDR3 is 14 residues. Germline CDR1 is SGHRS and CDR2 is YFSETQ. The germline V and J ends were trimmed by 0 bases and 4 bases, with 7 bases remaining between them. The CDR3 protein is CASSLVPITGELFF. In DNA form, the CDR3 reads TGCGCCAGCAGCTTGGTTCCGATCACCGGGGAGCTGTTTTTT. The full variable domain, completed using reference TRBV5-1 and TRBJ2-2, is KAGVTQTPRYLIKTRGQQVTLSCSPISGHRSVSWYQQTPGQGLQFLFEYFSETQRNKGNFPGRFSGRQFSNSRSEMNVSTLELGDSALYLCASSLVPITGELFFGEGSRLTVL.

This clonotype was seen repeatedly, ten times or more. The gene calls are TRBV12-3 or TRBV12-4 and TRBJ2-1; 9 bases are shared with TRBD2. CDR3 size: 16 residues. V trimming: 5 bases; J trimming: 3 bases; junction bases outside the gene matches: 8. In DNA, the CDR3 is TGTGCCAGCAGTCCCCAGGGACTAGCCAGCTACAATGAGCAGTTCTTC. It encodes CASSPQGLASYNEQFF.

This clonotype has ten or more counts. The J gene is TRBJ2-5, the V gene TRBV4-2, with 9 nucleotides matching TRBD2. J gave up 4 bases and V 3 bases, and 9 bases lay outside the gene matches. From germline, CDR1 is LGHNA and CDR2 YNFKEQ. This CDR3 contains 16 residues. For the CDR3, the DNA is TGTGCCAGCAGCCAGACGACTAGCGGTGGGGGAGAGACCCAGTACTTC. It is translated as CASSQTTSGGGETQYF.

In its sample, this clonotype was seen many times. In DNA, the CDR3 is TGCGCCAGCGGTTTGGGGGGCGGCACAGATACGCAGTATTTT. Translation gives CASGLGGGTDTQYF. The gene calls are TRBV5-1 and TRBJ2-3, with D possibly called TRBD1 or TRBD2 (6 bases each). There are 14 residues in the CDR3. Germline CDR1 SGHRS, CDR2 YFSETQ. Trimming removed 7 bases at V and 1 base at J, with 13 bases between.

This clonotype was recorded at least ten times. The chain carries TRBV15 and TRBJ1-3; D gene ambiguous. The CDR3 loop spans 15 amino acids. Germline V CDR1 and CDR2: LNHNV, YYDKDF (reference sequence). Trimming removed 6 bases at V and 0 bases at J, with 12 bases between. In DNA, the CDR3 is TGTGCCACCAGTCTCCGGCCTCCCTCTGGAAACACCATATATTTT. The encoded protein is CATSLRPPSGNTIYF.

This clonotype was recorded many times. This rearrangement joins TRBV3-1 to TRBJ2-5; D unclear. The V end lost 4 bases, the J end lost 7 bases, and 13 bases lay between the germline ends. Germline V CDR1 and CDR2: LGHDT, YNNKEL (reference sequence). The CDR3 covers 13 residues. The DNA of the CDR3 is TGTGCCAGCAGCCCGCCCGCCCCAGGGACCCAGTACTTC. This gives the protein CASSPPAPGTQYF.

This clonotype was detected ten times or more. The J gene is TRBJ1-4, the V gene TRBV5-1; D unresolved. The CDR3 consists of 14 residues. Germline V gene lookup returns CDR1 SGHRS and CDR2 YFSETQ. The V end lost 4 bases, the J end lost 0 bases, and 7 bases lay between the germline ends. In DNA, the CDR3 is TGCGCCAGCAGCCCGACCACAACTAATGAAAAACTGTTTTTT. The encoded protein is CASSPTTTNEKLFF.

This clonotype has a count of ten or more. The chain carries TRBV27 and TRBJ2-7; maybe TRBD1 (5 bases). This CDR3 spans 13 amino acids. Germline CDR1 MNHEY, CDR2 SMNVEV (reference sequence). V shed 2 bases and J shed 2 bases, with 7 bases lying between them. The CDR3 coding sequence is TGTGCCAGCAGTTTAGCAGGGCCCTACGAGCAGTACTTC. Encoded protein: CASSLAGPYEQYF.

The sample holds many counts of this clonotype. This sequence joins TRBV3-1 and TRBJ1-5; D is possibly TRBD1 (5 bases). Between the trimmed V and J ends, which lost 0 bases and 1 base, there was a span of 13 bases. This CDR3 has 17 amino acids. Germline V gene lookup returns CDR1 LGHDT and CDR2 YNNKEL (reference sequence). In DNA form, the CDR3 reads TGTGCCAGCAGCCAAGATTCCGGGCAGGGAAGCAATCAGCCCCAGCATTTT. It codes for CASSQDSGQGSNQPQHF.

The chain has TRBV7-6 and TRBJ2-7; weak D call: TRBD1 (5 bases). The germline V gene has CDR1 SGHVS and CDR2 FNYEAQ. The V end was cut by 5 bases, the J end by 2 bases, with 28 bases between. The CDR3 loop spans 19 amino acids. CDR3 in amino acids: CASSQTAWGDEYETYEQYF. CDR3 in DNA: TGTGCCAGCAGCCAAACCGCCTGGGGCGACGAGTACGAGACCTACGAGCAGTACTTC.

This clonotype has a count of ten or more. The genes are TRBV20-1 and TRBJ1-2; D not resolved. Germline V gene data show CDR1 as DFQATT and CDR2 as SNEGSKA (reference sequence). The V end lost 1 base, the J end lost 8 bases, and 8 bases lay between the germline ends. The CDR3 loop spans 11 amino acids. DNA for the CDR3: TGCAGTGCTAGAGTGGCGGGAGGCTACACCTTC. The encoded protein is CSARVAGGYTF.

This clonotype occurred many times. Written as DNA, the CDR3 is TGTGCCAGCAGCCCCCAAGTCGGTGTTACCTACGAGCAGTACTTC. It is translated as CASSPQVGVTYEQYF. The chain couples TRBV7-2 to TRBJ2-7; D is unresolved. Germline CDR1 is SGHTA and CDR2 is FQGNSA. Trimming took off 5 bases at V and 2 bases at J, with 16 bases between the two ends. This CDR3 has 15 residues.

Ten or more counts support this clonotype. This chain connects TRBV3-1 to TRBJ1-4; no definite D call. The germline V gene has CDR1 LGHDT and CDR2 YNNKEL (reference sequence). V was clipped by 4 bases and J by 12 bases, with 12 bases between them. This CDR3 contains 12 residues. CDR3: CASSPSWGELFF. The DNA for the CDR3 is TGTGCCAGCAGCCCGAGTTGGGGAGAACTGTTTTTT.

This clonotype was detected many times. The rearrangement links TRBV20-1 to TRBJ2-3; 10 bases agree with TRBD1. Per the germline V gene, CDR1 is DFQATT and CDR2 is SNEGSKA (reference sequence). V lost 4 bases, J lost 0 bases, and 7 bases stayed unmatched. The CDR3 is 16 residues long. The CDR3 nucleotides are TGCAGTGCTACCGACAGGGGGCAGGGGAGCACAGATACGCAGTATTTT. Translation: CSATDRGQGSTDTQYF.

In its sample, this clonotype was seen many times. The rearrangement uses TRBV6-5 and TRBJ2-7; D is tentatively TRBD1 or TRBD2 (5 bases each). The V gene's germline CDR1 is MNHEY and CDR2 SVGAGI. The CDR3 length is 11 residues. Trimming removed 11 bases from V and 6 bases from J, with 14 bases in between. CDR3: CAVLGVGEQYF. DNA for the CDR3: TGTGCCGTATTGGGGGTAGGCGAGCAGTACTTC.

Ten or more counts support this clonotype. The V and J genes are TRBV27 and TRBJ2-7, with TRBD2 identical over 13 bases. The germline CDR1 and CDR2 sequences are MNHEY and SMNVEV (reference sequence). The CDR3 is 18 residues long. With 3 bases clipped from V and 0 bases from J, the junction kept 8 bases outside the gene matches. CDR3 region: CASSFQRGLAGSSYEQYF. The CDR3 DNA is TGTGCCAGCAGTTTTCAAAGGGGACTAGCGGGGAGCTCCTACGAGCAGTACTTC.

There are many counts of this clonotype. The chain employs TRBV5-1 and TRBJ2-7; D unresolved. Germline values: CDR1 SGHRS, CDR2 YFSETQ. This CDR3 region has 15 residues. Trimming removed 0 bases from V and 3 bases from J, with 13 bases in between. The CDR3 DNA sequence: TGCGCCAGCAGCTTGGTACCCGGGTCCTACTACGAGCAGTACTTC. This translates into CASSLVPGSYYEQYF.